These T cell receptor beta chains were read from a single sample in a study of T cell responses to AZD1222 COVID-19 vaccine. Some clones are missing from TCRdb's copy, which holds only in-frame ones; the method was immunoSEQ multiplex PCR. The profile shows over 150,000 clones, approximately 94% of them singletons. Source: peripheral blood, taken 28 days after the second AZD1222 dose. The source of these receptors is an adult who received the AZD1222 COVID-19 vaccine. The CDR3 runs from the conserved cysteine through the conserved F or W. A D gene is named only where the DNA matches it firmly. Expanded clones are given a class, and other clones once, few, many or no size at all.

V gene	CDR3 length	D gene	J gene	clone size	CDR3 protein	CDR3 DNA
TRBV5-1	14	NA	TRBJ1-1	NA	CASSLGSLNTEAFF	TGCGCCAGCAGCTTGGGCAGCCTGAACACTGAAGCTTTCTTT
TRBV19	15	NA	TRBJ1-1	NA	CASSRAPTQNTEAFF	TGTGCCAGTAGTCGGGCGCCCACTCAGAACACTGAAGCTTTCTTT
TRBV29-1	16	NA	TRBJ2-2	NA	CSVDIPGVGNTGELFF	TGCAGCGTTGACATCCCAGGGGTGGGCAACACCGGGGAGCTGTTTTTT
TRBV4-1	15	TRBD2	TRBJ2-7	NA	CASSQASGSWSEQYF	TGCGCCAGCAGCCAAGCGAGCGGGAGTTGGTCCGAGCAGTACTTC
TRBV18	16	TRBD1	TRBJ1-2	NA	CASSGTGAEEEYGYTF	TGTGCCAGCTCCGGGACAGGGGCCGAGGAGGAGTATGGCTACACCTTC
TRBV6-2/TRBV6-3	14	NA	TRBJ1-5	NA	CASSSHRDGKPQHF	TGTGCCAGCAGTTCTCACAGGGATGGGAAGCCCCAGCATTTT
TRBV12-3/TRBV12-4	12	NA	TRBJ1-3	NA	CASSFRGNTIYF	TGTGCCAGCAGTTTTCGTGGAAACACCATATATTTT
TRBV5-1	16	TRBD2	TRBJ2-3	NA	CASSLEGGRSTDTQYF	TGCGCCAGCAGCTTGGAGGGCGGGAGGAGCACAGATACGCAGTATTTT
TRBV3-1/TRBV3-2	15	NA	TRBJ1-1	NA	CASSQGWTGGTEAFF	TGTGCCAGCAGCCAAGGCTGGACGGGAGGGACTGAAGCTTTCTTT
TRBV5-1	15	NA	TRBJ1-2	NA	CASSLAAGGGDGYTF	TGCGCCAGCAGCTTGGCGGCGGGGGGCGGGGATGGCTACACCTTC
TRBV7-6	16	NA	TRBJ2-1	NA	CASSLKGASSYNEQFF	TGTGCCAGCAGCTTAAAGGGAGCGAGCTCCTACAATGAGCAGTTCTTC
TRBV6-4	13	NA	TRBJ2-2	NA	CASSGGNTGELFF	TGTGCCAGCAGTGGCGGGAACACCGGGGAGCTGTTTTTT
TRBV9	15	TRBD1	TRBJ2-7	NA	CASSVNQRQGVEQYF	TGTGCCAGCAGCGTGAACCAACGACAGGGGGTCGAGCAGTACTTC
TRBV5-6	17	NA	TRBJ1-1	NA	CASRYSRSFILNTEAFF	TGTGCCAGCAGATATTCCAGGTCCTTCATTCTGAACACTGAAGCTTTCTTT
TRBV10-3	14	NA	TRBJ1-5	NA	CAIMGAGGNQPQHF	TGTGCCATCATGGGGGCGGGGGGCAATCAGCCCCAGCATTTT
TRBV7-3	13	NA	TRBJ2-5	NA	CASSQTREETQYF	TGTGCCAGCAGTCAGACGCGGGAAGAGACCCAGTACTTC
TRBV27	14	NA	TRBJ1-1	few	CASSLTWQNTEAFF	TGTGCCAGCAGTTTAACATGGCAGAACACTGAAGCTTTCTTT
TRBV6-5	14	NA	TRBJ1-6	NA	CASHRAGVNSPLHF	TGTGCCAGCCACCGGGCAGGGGTTAATTCACCCCTCCACTTT
TRBV5-5	14	NA	TRBJ2-1	NA	CASSWDLPGNEQFF	TGTGCCAGCAGCTGGGACCTCCCGGGGAATGAGCAGTTCTTC
TRBV20-1	11	NA	TRBJ2-4	NA	CSARDRDIQYF	TGCAGTGCTAGAGACCGAGACATTCAGTACTTC
TRBV11-2	15	NA	TRBJ1-2	NA	CASSLVLGPNYGYTF	TGTGCCAGCAGCTTAGTTTTAGGCCCTAACTATGGCTACACCTTC
TRBV6-2/TRBV6-3	17	TRBD1	TRBJ1-1	NA	CASSVPGQGIMNTEAFF	TGTGCCAGCAGTGTACCGGGACAGGGAATAATGAACACTGAAGCTTTCTTT
TRBV4-3	14	NA	TRBJ2-3	NA	CASSQELYTDTQYF	TGCGCCAGCAGCCAAGAGCTTTACACAGATACGCAGTATTTT
TRBV5-5	14	NA	TRBJ1-2	NA	CASSRDTTSYGYTF	TGTGCCAGCAGCCGGGACACTACCTCCTATGGCTACACCTTC
TRBV7-2	13	NA	TRBJ2-2	NA	CASTSGFTGELFF	TGTGCCAGCACCTCGGGTTTCACCGGGGAGCTGTTTTTT
TRBV10-3	15	NA	TRBJ1-4	NA	CAISEGGGYNEKLFF	TGTGCCATCAGTGAGGGAGGCGGGTATAATGAAAAACTGTTTTTT
TRBV7-2	14	NA	TRBJ1-2	NA	CASSLDQGDYGYTF	TGTGCCAGCAGCTTAGATCAGGGTGACTATGGCTACACCTTC
TRBV6-5	12	NA	TRBJ1-1	NA	CASKLSNTEAFF	TGTGCCAGCAAGTTGTCCAACACTGAAGCTTTCTTT
TRBV19	15	NA	TRBJ2-7	NA	CASSISWGVVYEQYF	TGTGCCAGTAGTATCTCGTGGGGAGTAGTCTACGAGCAGTACTTC
TRBV30	11	NA	TRBJ2-1	NA	CAWDDYNEQFF	TGTGCCTGGGACGATTACAATGAGCAGTTCTTC
TRBV12-5	14	NA	TRBJ2-7	NA	CASGFTQGRNEQYF	TGTGCTAGTGGTTTTACCCAGGGGCGCAACGAGCAGTACTTC
TRBV4-2	16	NA	TRBJ1-5	NA	CASSQDGSSSNQPQHF	TGTGCCAGCAGCCAAGATGGTTCCAGTAGCAATCAGCCCCAGCATTTT
TRBV7-9	14	NA	TRBJ1-3	NA	CASSLAISGNTIYF	TGTGCCAGCAGCTTAGCGATCTCTGGAAACACCATATATTTT
TRBV4-3	14	NA	TRBJ2-2	few	CASGFAAGTGELFF	TGCGCCAGTGGGTTCGCGGCGGGCACCGGGGAGCTGTTTTTT
TRBV5-8	15	TRBD1	TRBJ1-2	NA	CASSLGQGANYGYTF	TGTGCCAGCAGCTTGGGACAGGGGGCGAATTATGGCTACACCTTC
TRBV2	12	NA	TRBJ1-1	NA	CASLGSSAEAFF	TGTGCCAGCCTGGGGAGCTCGGCTGAAGCTTTCTTT